The 27 T cell receptor beta chains listed next were all sequenced from one sample in a study of cytomegalovirus exposure and HLA in healthy donors. 60 Vbeta and 13 Jbeta primers were used in PCR. The assay was immunoSEQ multiplex PCR, and TCRdb's table has in-frame clones only and misses some. Of roughly 230,000 clones listed, around 83% are singletons. The material sequenced was PBMCs. These receptor sequences come from a girl aged 2 to 9 in good health and CMV-seronegative.

The chain combines TRBV11-1 with TRBJ2-1, with TRBD2 matching 8 bases. With 5 bases clipped from V and 0 bases from J, the junction kept 3 bases outside the gene matches. The germline V gene encodes CDR1 SGHAT and CDR2 FQDESV (reference sequence). This CDR3 has 15 amino acids. The CDR3 DNA is TGTGCCAGCAGCCGCGGGGGGAGCTCCTACAATGAGCAGTTCTTC. Encoded protein: CASSRGGSSYNEQFF.

CDR3 in amino acids: CASSRSGGRGTEAFF. The CDR3 bases are TGCGCCAGCAGCCGGTCAGGGGGCCGGGGCACTGAAGCTTTCTTT. The rearrangement joins TRBV4-1 to TRBJ1-1, with 8 bases that match TRBD1. Germline-derived CDR1 and CDR2 are MGHRA and YSYEKL. The CDR3 covers 15 residues. With 4 bases clipped from V and 4 bases from J, the junction kept 8 bases outside the gene matches.

The V call is TRBV29-1, the J call TRBJ2-7; 8 positions match TRBD2. The V and J ends lost 6 bases and 0 bases, in that order; junction bases with no gene match: 10. Germline V gene data show CDR1 as SQVTM and CDR2 as ANQGSEA. CDR3 length: 15 amino acids. CDR3 protein: CSVRGTSWSSYEQYF. The DNA for the CDR3 is TGCAGCGTGCGGGGGACTAGTTGGAGCTCCTACGAGCAGTACTTC.

This clone was observed once. The chain has TRBV2 and TRBJ1-3; unclear D gene. The CDR3 loop spans 15 amino acids. Trimming cost V 1 base and J 0 bases, with 7 bases left between them. CDR1 is SNHLY and CDR2 is FYNNEI in the germline V gene. The CDR3 spells CASSEDSLSGNTIYF. In DNA, the CDR3 is TGTGCCAGCAGTGAAGACAGCCTCTCTGGAAACACCATATATTTT.

The chain recombines TRBV4-1 with TRBJ1-4, with 9 nucleotides matching TRBD1. The CDR3 is 17 amino acids. Per germline, CDR1 MGHRA and CDR2 YSYEKL. Trimming at V came to 3 bases and at J to 13 bases, leaving 18 bases not matched to a gene. The CDR3 nucleotides are TGCGCCAGCAGCCACTCTCTCCCGCGGGACAGGGCCCCTAGACTGTTTTTT. This codes for CASSHSLPRDRAPRLFF.

The CDR3 here is CASSQEGYRDRGEKLFF. CDR3 DNA sequence: TGTGCCAGCAGCCAAGAGGGTTACCGGGACAGGGGTGAAAAACTGTTTTTT. The gene calls are TRBV4-2 and TRBJ1-4; 10 bases agree with TRBD1. Germline CDR1 and CDR2: LGHNA and YNFKEQ. This CDR3 has 17 residues. V gave up 0 bases and J gave up 7 bases; unmatched junction bases: 8.

The chain combines TRBV15 with TRBJ2-7; 11 nucleotides line up with TRBD1. V shed 0 bases and J 4 bases; nucleotides not matched to a gene: 5. The CDR3 has 16 residues. The germline V gene has CDR1 LNHNV and CDR2 YYDKDF (reference sequence). CDR3 DNA sequence: TGTGCCACCAGCAGAGATTATGGGACAGGGGGTTACGAGCAGTACTTC. This encodes CATSRDYGTGGYEQYF. The variable domain in full, with the rest retrieved from reference TRBV15 and TRBJ2-7, is DAMVIQNPRYQVTQFGKPVTLSCSQTLNHNVMYWYQQKSSQAPKLLFHYYDKDFNNEADTPDNFQSRRPNTSFCFLDIRSPGLGDTAMYLCATSRDYGTGGYEQYFGPGTRLTVT.

The rearrangement links TRBV7-8 to TRBJ2-6; 11 nucleotides agree with TRBD1. CDR3 length: 18 amino acids. The V gene's germline CDR1 is SGHVS and CDR2 FQNEAQ. V gave up 5 bases and J gave up 1 base; unmatched junction bases: 7. Here the CDR3 reads CASSLRDRGLSGANVLTF. CDR3 nucleotides: TGTGCCAGCAGCCTCCGGGACAGGGGGTTGTCTGGGGCCAACGTCCTGACTTTC.

In this sample, this clone turned up once. The gene calls are TRBV25-1 and TRBJ2-4; TRBD1 is a possible D gene (6 bases). The germline V gene has CDR1 MGHDK and CDR2 SYGVNS. The CDR3 contains 14 residues. The germline V and J ends were trimmed by 2 bases and 8 bases, with 13 bases remaining between them. CDR3 amino acids: CASSEPGDMDIQYF. CDR3 coding DNA: TGTGCCAGCAGTGAACCAGGGGACATGGACATTCAGTACTTC.

The rearrangement joins TRBV30 to TRBJ2-3; D unresolved. With 3 bases removed from V and 0 bases from J, the gap between germline ends came to 4 bases. From germline, CDR1 is GTSNPN and CDR2 SVGIG (reference sequence). There are 12 residues in the CDR3. The CDR3 DNA sequence: TGTGCCTGGAGCTCTAGCACAGATACGCAGTATTTT. This encodes CAWSSSTDTQYF.

The rearrangement joins TRBV27 to TRBJ1-2; D possibly corresponds to TRBD1 (6 bases). In germline, CDR1 is MNHEY, CDR2 SMNVEV (reference sequence). The CDR3 totals 15 residues. The V and J ends lost 0 bases and 2 bases respectively, with 10 bases between them. The CDR3 region is CASSLSTGHNYGYTF. The CDR3 coding sequence is TGTGCCAGCAGTTTATCAACAGGGCACAACTATGGCTACACCTTC.

This chain joins TRBV2 and TRBJ2-1, with 13 bases identical to TRBD2. J gave up 8 bases and V 5 bases, and 3 bases lay outside the gene matches. Germline loops: CDR1 SNHLY, CDR2 FYNNEI. The CDR3 has 14 residues. Here the CDR3 DNA reads TGTGCCAGCAGTTGGACTAGCGGGAGTGATGAGCAGTTCTTC. Protein product: CASSWTSGSDEQFF.

The chain recombines TRBV15 with TRBJ1-4; 7 bases are a match to TRBD1. The germline V gene has CDR1 LNHNV and CDR2 YYDKDF (reference sequence). With V trimmed by 4 bases and J by 7 bases, 12 bases remained unmatched. The CDR3 covers 16 residues. CDR3 protein: CATSTFMGDRREKLFF. CDR3 DNA: TGTGCCACCAGCACATTCATGGGGGACAGACGTGAAAAACTGTTTTTT.

In this sample, this clone turned up once. The chain has TRBV7-9 and TRBJ1-1; D not certain. Germline assignment: CDR1 SEHNR and CDR2 FQNEAQ (reference sequence). CDR3 length: 14 amino acids. V gave up 0 bases and J gave up 5 bases, with 10 bases separating them. CDR3 bases: TGTGCCAGCAGCTTAGCGTCCACAGCTACTGAAGCTTTCTTT. This gives the protein CASSLASTATEAFF.

The V call is TRBV28, the J call TRBJ2-7; 8 bases fit TRBD1. CDR3 length: 12 amino acids. The germline CDR1 and CDR2 sequences are MDHEN and SYDVKM. The trim removed 6 bases at V and 5 bases at J, leaving 3 bases unmatched. CDR3 DNA: TGTGCCAGCAGAGGACAGGGAAACGAGCAGTACTTC. Protein product: CASRGQGNEQYF.

V usage is TRBV2 and J usage is TRBJ1-6; 7 bases line up with TRBD1. CDR1 is SNHLY, CDR2 FYNNEI, per germline. V was clipped by 7 bases and J by 0 bases; unmatched bases: 3. The CDR3 is 15 residues long. The CDR3 is CASTDRSSYNSPLHF. DNA for the CDR3: TGTGCCAGCACGGACAGGAGCTCCTATAATTCACCCCTCCACTTT.

With regard to this clone: Sequence at one end of the junction differs from germline and may be a read error. This chain links TRBV10-1 with TRBJ2-4, with D possibly matching TRBD2 (6 bases). Germline V gene data show CDR1 as WNHNN and CDR2 as SYGVQD (reference sequence). The length of the CDR3 is 12 residues. Written as DNA, the CDR3 is TGCGCCAGCACCCATAGCCAGGGAGGCGAGGACTTC. It specifies CASTHSQGGEDF.

This clone was seen once. V usage is TRBV7-3 and J usage is TRBJ1-2, with D perhaps TRBD1 (6 bases). Germline lookup yields CDR1 SGHTA and CDR2 FQGTGA. The CDR3 has 15 residues. V lost 5 bases and J lost 2, with 15 bases in between. The CDR3 nucleotides are TGTGCCAGCAGCGCCTGGACAGTTCTCAACTATGGCTACACCTTC. Translated: CASSAWTVLNYGYTF.

The chain joins TRBV7-9 to TRBJ2-2, with 7 bases that match TRBD1. V lost 5 bases and J lost 5; bases outside the gene matches: 5. In germline, CDR1 is SEHNR, CDR2 FQNEAQ (reference sequence). CDR3 length: 14 amino acids. Here the CDR3 reads CASSDNRGTGELFF. The CDR3 DNA follows: TGTGCCAGCAGCGATAACAGGGGAACCGGGGAGCTGTTTTTT.

The chain employs TRBV5-1 and TRBJ2-7; TRBD2 matches 9 bases. This CDR3 contains 16 residues. With V trimmed by 0 bases and J by 2 bases, 6 bases remained unmatched. Germline CDR1 and CDR2: SGHRS and YFSETQ. The CDR3 bases are TGCGCCAGCAGCTTGGGACCTAGCGGGGACCCCTACGAGCAGTACTTC. Protein: CASSLGPSGDPYEQYF.

The CDR3 DNA follows: TGTGCCAGCAGCGCCGGGGTAAACACTGAAGCTTTCTTT. Its protein product is CASSAGVNTEAFF. This rearrangement joins TRBV9 to TRBJ1-1; D is undetermined. The germline V and J ends were trimmed by 3 bases and 2 bases, with 8 bases remaining between them. The length of the CDR3 is 13 residues. The V gene's germline CDR1 is SGDLS and CDR2 YYNGEE.

The gene calls are TRBV5-4 and TRBJ2-5; 11 nucleotides line up with TRBD2. V was pared by 2 bases and J by 1 base, with 4 bases of the junction left unmatched. Germline values: CDR1 SGHNT, CDR2 YYREEE (reference sequence). The CDR3 runs 16 residues. In DNA form, the CDR3 reads TGTGCCAGCAGCTTAGGGACTAGCGGCCTCCAAGAGACCCAGTACTTC. This sequence encodes CASSLGTSGLQETQYF.

Notes on this clone: An end of the junction does not agree with germline; a read error may underlie this. The chain couples TRBV7-9 to TRBJ1-6; the D gene is possibly TRBD1 (5 bases). CDR1 and CDR2 (germline): SEHNR, FQNEAQ (reference sequence). CDR3 length equals 12 residues. As DNA, the CDR3 is TGTGCTAGCAGCTCCGGAGGGGAGCCCCTCCACTTT. Protein product: CASSSGGEPLHF.

The chain joins TRBV19 to TRBJ2-7, with 15 bases lining up with TRBD2. V trimming: 10 bases; J trimming: 5 bases; junction bases outside the gene matches: 15. The CDR3 has 17 residues. Germline V gene sequence: CDR1 LNHDA, CDR2 SQIVND (reference sequence). CDR3 loop: CATRPGLAGGRIHEQYF. The CDR3, as DNA: TGTGCCACCCGACCGGGACTAGCGGGAGGAAGAATCCACGAGCAGTACTTC.

The gene calls are TRBV5-1 and TRBJ1-4; TRBD1 matches at 9 bases. Germline assignment: CDR1 SGHRS and CDR2 YFSETQ. Trimming took 1 base from V and 5 from J; bases not matched to a gene: 6. The CDR3 runs to 16 residues. In DNA, the CDR3 is TGCGCCAGCAGCTTGAGGCCGACAGGGGGGAATGAAAAACTGTTTTTT. Its protein is CASSLRPTGGNEKLFF.

In this sample, this clone turned up a few times. The chain joins TRBV7-7 to TRBJ2-2; no clear D gene. Germline V lookup: CDR1 SSHAT, CDR2 FNYEAQ (reference sequence). The ends were cut back, 1 base at V and 0 bases at J, with 9 bases in the middle. The CDR3 runs 16 residues. This CDR3 is CASSLVHRSNTGELFF. The DNA of the CDR3 is TGTGCCAGCAGCTTAGTCCACAGATCGAACACCGGGGAGCTGTTTTTT.

The chain is built from TRBV9 and TRBJ2-3; 9 nucleotides align to TRBD2. V was clipped by 5 bases and J by 2 bases; unmatched bases: 6. Germline CDR1 and CDR2: SGDLS and YYNGEE. CDR3 length: 15 amino acids. The CDR3 loop reads CASSTAGGTTDTQYF. Here the CDR3 DNA reads TGTGCCAGCAGTACAGCGGGAGGCACCACAGATACGCAGTATTTT.